This paragraph covers one T cell receptor beta chain sequence. Its antigen is unknown. This specimen includes other DNA sequences encoding the same CDR3. This specimen comes from a study of a mutant IDH1 vaccine in newly diagnosed glioma. The overall study: The treated group averaged about 44 years old and was about 62% male, roughly 40% female. Pretreatment consisted of radiotherapy, temozolomide, or both, with most receiving both.

The CDR3 is 15 amino acids. V lost 3 bases, J lost 0 bases, and 9 bases lay in between. Per the germline V gene, CDR1 is SNHLY and CDR2 is FYNNEI. Method: immunoSEQ multiplex PCR; TCRdb's copy keeps in-frame clones and lacks some. The repertoire holds under 90,000 clones, with 79% as singletons. The time point is: baseline, week 1 (first vaccination visit). Treatment meaning: pre-vaccination baseline after standard-of-care therapy. Patients carried new grade 3 or 4 IDH1-mutant astrocytomas lacking nuclear ATRX. Broader study findings: Patients mounted vaccine-induced immune responses in 93.3% of cases.

The material sequenced was PBMCs, taken from a glioma patient treated with radiotherapy, temozolomide or both. This receptor was obtained from a man in his forties or fifties with glioma. This chain joins TRBV2 and TRBJ1-5; D unclear. CDR3: CASSDEGYSNQPQHF. CDR3 in DNA: TGTGCCAGCAGTGATGAGGGCTATAGCAATCAGCCCCAGCATTTT.